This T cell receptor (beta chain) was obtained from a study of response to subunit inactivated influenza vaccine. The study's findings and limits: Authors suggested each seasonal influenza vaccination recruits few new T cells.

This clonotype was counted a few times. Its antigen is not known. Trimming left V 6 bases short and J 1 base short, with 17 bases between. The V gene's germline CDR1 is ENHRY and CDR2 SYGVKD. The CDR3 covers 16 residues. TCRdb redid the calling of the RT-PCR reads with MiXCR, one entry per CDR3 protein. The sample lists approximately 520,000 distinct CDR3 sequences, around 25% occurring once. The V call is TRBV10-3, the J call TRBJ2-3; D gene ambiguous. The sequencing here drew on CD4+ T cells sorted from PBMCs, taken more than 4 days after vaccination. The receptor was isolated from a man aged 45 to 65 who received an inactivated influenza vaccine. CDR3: CAIRAQLGQGTDTQYF. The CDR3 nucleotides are TGTGCCATCAGGGCCCAATTAGGCCAGGGCACAGATACGCAGTATTTT.